This T cell receptor beta chain originates from a study of T cell repertoires in cytomegalovirus infection. Study as a whole: Newly reported HLA-C-restricted and thoroughly characterized HLA-B-restricted CMV epitopes were employed.

Between the trimmed V and J ends, which lost 5 bases and 2 bases, there was a span of 11 bases. This CDR3 region has 14 residues. Germline loops: CDR1 SGHVS, CDR2 FNYEAQ. With respect to this clonotype: The antigen is undetermined.

A single record per CDR3 protein comes from TCRdb applying MiXCR to the reads. This table holds 700,000 to 950,000 distinct CDR3 sequences, over 25% found once. Overall study findings and caveats: Carriers of CMV and the relevant HLA type were discriminated by public TCR beta frequency.

The source was cultured CD8+ T cells from PBMCs, collected from culture after CMV antigen stimulation. The rearrangement links TRBV7-6 to TRBJ2-3; D remains unclear. The receptor was derived from a human donor in good health (CMV status not recorded). Some clones in this sample may be carry-over from other donors' samples. CDR3 protein: CASSPSRPTDTQYF. CDR3 nucleotide sequence: TGTGCCAGCAGCCCGAGCCGACCCACAGATACGCAGTATTTT. Using reference TRBV7-6 and TRBJ2-3 for the parts outside the CDR3, the full variable domain is GAGVSQSPRYKVTKRGQDVALRCDPISGHVSLYWYRQALGQGPEFLTYFNYEAQQDKSGLPNDRFSAERPEGSISTLTIQRTEQRDSAMYRCASSPSRPTDTQYFGPGTRLTVL.